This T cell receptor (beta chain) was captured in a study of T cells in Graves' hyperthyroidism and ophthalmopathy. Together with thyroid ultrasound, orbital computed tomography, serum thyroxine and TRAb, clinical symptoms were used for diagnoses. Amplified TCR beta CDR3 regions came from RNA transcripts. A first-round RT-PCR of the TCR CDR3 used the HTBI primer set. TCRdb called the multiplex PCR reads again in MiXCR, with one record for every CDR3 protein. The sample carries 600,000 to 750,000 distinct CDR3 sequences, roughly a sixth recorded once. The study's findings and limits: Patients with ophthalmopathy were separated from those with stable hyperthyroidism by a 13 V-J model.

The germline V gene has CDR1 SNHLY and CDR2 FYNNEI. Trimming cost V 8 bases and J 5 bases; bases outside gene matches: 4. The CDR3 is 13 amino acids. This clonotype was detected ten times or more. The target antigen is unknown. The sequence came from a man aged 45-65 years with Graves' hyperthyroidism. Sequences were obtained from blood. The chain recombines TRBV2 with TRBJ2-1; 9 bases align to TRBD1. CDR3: CASRDRVNNEQFF. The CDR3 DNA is TGTGCCAGCCGGGACAGGGTAAACAATGAGCAGTTCTTC.